The clone carrying this TCR beta chain showed up many times. This entry comes from a study of neurological immune-mediated disorders. This CDR3 region has 16 residues. Germline V gene data show CDR1 as SGHRS and CDR2 as YFSETQ. Germline trimming cut 0 bases from V and 5 bases from J; bases unmatched to any gene: 9. Synthesis of cDNA was accomplished via 5'RACE employing 10-nucleotide random UMIs. Each CDR3 protein gets one entry after TCRdb re-called the 5' RACE reads with MiXCR. The repertoire holds approximately 59,000 distinct CDR3 sequences, with approximately 5.1% as singletons. V is TRBV5-1 and J is TRBJ2-7, with TRBD1 matching 9 bases. Sequencing used PBMCs. This TCR derives from a human donor with multiple sclerosis. The donor label of this sample is uncertain. The DNA for the CDR3 is TGCGCCAGCAGCTTGGCCCCCGGGACAGGGATCCACGAGCAGTACTTC. This codes for CASSLAPGTGIHEQYF.